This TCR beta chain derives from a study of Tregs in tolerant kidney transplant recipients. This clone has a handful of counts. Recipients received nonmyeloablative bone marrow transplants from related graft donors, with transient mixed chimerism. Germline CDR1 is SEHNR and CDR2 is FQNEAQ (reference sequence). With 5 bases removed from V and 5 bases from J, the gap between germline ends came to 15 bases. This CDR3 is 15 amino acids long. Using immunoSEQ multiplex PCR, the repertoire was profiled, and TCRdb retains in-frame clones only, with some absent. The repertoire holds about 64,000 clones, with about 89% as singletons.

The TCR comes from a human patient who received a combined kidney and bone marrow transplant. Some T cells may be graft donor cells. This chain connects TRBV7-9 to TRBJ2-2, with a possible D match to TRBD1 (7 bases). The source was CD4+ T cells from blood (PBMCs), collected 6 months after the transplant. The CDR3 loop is CASSRGTVQTGELFF. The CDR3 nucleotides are TGTGCCAGCAGCCGCGGGACAGTACAGACCGGGGAGCTGTTTTTT.